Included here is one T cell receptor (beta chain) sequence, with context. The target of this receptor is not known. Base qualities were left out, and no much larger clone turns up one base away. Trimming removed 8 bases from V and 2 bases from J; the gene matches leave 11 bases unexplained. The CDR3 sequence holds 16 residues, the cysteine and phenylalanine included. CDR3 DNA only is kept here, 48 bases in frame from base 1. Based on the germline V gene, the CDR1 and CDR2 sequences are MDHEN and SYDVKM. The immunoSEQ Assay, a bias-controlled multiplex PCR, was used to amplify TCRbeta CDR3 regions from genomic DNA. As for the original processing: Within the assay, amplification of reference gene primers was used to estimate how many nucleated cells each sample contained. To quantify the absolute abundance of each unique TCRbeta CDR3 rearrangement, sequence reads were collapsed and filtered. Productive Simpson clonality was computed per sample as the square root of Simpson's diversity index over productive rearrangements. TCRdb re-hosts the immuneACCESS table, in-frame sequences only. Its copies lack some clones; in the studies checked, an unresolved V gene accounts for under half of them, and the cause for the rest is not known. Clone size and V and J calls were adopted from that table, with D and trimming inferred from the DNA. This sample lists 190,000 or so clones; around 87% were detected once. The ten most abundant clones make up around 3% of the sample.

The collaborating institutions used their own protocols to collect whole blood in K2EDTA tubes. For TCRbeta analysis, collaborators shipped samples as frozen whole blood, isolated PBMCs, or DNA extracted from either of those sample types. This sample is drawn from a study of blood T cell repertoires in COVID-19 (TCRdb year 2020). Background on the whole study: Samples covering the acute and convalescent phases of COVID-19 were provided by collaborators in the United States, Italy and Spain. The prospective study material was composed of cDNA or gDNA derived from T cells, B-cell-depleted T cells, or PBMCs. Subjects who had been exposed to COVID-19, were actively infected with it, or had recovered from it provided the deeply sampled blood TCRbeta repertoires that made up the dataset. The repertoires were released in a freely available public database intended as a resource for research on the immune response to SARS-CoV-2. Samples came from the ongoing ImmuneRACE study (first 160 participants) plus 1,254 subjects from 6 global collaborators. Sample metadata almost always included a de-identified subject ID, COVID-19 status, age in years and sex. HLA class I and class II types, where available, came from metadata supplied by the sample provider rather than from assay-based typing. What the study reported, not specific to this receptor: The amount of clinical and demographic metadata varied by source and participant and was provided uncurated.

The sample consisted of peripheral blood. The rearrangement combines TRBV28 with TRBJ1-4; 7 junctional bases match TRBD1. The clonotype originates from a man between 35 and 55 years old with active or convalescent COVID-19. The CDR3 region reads CASSERGGWTNEKLFF. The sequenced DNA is TGTGCCAGCTCCGAGAGAGGGGGCTGGACTAATGAAAAACTGTTTTTT.